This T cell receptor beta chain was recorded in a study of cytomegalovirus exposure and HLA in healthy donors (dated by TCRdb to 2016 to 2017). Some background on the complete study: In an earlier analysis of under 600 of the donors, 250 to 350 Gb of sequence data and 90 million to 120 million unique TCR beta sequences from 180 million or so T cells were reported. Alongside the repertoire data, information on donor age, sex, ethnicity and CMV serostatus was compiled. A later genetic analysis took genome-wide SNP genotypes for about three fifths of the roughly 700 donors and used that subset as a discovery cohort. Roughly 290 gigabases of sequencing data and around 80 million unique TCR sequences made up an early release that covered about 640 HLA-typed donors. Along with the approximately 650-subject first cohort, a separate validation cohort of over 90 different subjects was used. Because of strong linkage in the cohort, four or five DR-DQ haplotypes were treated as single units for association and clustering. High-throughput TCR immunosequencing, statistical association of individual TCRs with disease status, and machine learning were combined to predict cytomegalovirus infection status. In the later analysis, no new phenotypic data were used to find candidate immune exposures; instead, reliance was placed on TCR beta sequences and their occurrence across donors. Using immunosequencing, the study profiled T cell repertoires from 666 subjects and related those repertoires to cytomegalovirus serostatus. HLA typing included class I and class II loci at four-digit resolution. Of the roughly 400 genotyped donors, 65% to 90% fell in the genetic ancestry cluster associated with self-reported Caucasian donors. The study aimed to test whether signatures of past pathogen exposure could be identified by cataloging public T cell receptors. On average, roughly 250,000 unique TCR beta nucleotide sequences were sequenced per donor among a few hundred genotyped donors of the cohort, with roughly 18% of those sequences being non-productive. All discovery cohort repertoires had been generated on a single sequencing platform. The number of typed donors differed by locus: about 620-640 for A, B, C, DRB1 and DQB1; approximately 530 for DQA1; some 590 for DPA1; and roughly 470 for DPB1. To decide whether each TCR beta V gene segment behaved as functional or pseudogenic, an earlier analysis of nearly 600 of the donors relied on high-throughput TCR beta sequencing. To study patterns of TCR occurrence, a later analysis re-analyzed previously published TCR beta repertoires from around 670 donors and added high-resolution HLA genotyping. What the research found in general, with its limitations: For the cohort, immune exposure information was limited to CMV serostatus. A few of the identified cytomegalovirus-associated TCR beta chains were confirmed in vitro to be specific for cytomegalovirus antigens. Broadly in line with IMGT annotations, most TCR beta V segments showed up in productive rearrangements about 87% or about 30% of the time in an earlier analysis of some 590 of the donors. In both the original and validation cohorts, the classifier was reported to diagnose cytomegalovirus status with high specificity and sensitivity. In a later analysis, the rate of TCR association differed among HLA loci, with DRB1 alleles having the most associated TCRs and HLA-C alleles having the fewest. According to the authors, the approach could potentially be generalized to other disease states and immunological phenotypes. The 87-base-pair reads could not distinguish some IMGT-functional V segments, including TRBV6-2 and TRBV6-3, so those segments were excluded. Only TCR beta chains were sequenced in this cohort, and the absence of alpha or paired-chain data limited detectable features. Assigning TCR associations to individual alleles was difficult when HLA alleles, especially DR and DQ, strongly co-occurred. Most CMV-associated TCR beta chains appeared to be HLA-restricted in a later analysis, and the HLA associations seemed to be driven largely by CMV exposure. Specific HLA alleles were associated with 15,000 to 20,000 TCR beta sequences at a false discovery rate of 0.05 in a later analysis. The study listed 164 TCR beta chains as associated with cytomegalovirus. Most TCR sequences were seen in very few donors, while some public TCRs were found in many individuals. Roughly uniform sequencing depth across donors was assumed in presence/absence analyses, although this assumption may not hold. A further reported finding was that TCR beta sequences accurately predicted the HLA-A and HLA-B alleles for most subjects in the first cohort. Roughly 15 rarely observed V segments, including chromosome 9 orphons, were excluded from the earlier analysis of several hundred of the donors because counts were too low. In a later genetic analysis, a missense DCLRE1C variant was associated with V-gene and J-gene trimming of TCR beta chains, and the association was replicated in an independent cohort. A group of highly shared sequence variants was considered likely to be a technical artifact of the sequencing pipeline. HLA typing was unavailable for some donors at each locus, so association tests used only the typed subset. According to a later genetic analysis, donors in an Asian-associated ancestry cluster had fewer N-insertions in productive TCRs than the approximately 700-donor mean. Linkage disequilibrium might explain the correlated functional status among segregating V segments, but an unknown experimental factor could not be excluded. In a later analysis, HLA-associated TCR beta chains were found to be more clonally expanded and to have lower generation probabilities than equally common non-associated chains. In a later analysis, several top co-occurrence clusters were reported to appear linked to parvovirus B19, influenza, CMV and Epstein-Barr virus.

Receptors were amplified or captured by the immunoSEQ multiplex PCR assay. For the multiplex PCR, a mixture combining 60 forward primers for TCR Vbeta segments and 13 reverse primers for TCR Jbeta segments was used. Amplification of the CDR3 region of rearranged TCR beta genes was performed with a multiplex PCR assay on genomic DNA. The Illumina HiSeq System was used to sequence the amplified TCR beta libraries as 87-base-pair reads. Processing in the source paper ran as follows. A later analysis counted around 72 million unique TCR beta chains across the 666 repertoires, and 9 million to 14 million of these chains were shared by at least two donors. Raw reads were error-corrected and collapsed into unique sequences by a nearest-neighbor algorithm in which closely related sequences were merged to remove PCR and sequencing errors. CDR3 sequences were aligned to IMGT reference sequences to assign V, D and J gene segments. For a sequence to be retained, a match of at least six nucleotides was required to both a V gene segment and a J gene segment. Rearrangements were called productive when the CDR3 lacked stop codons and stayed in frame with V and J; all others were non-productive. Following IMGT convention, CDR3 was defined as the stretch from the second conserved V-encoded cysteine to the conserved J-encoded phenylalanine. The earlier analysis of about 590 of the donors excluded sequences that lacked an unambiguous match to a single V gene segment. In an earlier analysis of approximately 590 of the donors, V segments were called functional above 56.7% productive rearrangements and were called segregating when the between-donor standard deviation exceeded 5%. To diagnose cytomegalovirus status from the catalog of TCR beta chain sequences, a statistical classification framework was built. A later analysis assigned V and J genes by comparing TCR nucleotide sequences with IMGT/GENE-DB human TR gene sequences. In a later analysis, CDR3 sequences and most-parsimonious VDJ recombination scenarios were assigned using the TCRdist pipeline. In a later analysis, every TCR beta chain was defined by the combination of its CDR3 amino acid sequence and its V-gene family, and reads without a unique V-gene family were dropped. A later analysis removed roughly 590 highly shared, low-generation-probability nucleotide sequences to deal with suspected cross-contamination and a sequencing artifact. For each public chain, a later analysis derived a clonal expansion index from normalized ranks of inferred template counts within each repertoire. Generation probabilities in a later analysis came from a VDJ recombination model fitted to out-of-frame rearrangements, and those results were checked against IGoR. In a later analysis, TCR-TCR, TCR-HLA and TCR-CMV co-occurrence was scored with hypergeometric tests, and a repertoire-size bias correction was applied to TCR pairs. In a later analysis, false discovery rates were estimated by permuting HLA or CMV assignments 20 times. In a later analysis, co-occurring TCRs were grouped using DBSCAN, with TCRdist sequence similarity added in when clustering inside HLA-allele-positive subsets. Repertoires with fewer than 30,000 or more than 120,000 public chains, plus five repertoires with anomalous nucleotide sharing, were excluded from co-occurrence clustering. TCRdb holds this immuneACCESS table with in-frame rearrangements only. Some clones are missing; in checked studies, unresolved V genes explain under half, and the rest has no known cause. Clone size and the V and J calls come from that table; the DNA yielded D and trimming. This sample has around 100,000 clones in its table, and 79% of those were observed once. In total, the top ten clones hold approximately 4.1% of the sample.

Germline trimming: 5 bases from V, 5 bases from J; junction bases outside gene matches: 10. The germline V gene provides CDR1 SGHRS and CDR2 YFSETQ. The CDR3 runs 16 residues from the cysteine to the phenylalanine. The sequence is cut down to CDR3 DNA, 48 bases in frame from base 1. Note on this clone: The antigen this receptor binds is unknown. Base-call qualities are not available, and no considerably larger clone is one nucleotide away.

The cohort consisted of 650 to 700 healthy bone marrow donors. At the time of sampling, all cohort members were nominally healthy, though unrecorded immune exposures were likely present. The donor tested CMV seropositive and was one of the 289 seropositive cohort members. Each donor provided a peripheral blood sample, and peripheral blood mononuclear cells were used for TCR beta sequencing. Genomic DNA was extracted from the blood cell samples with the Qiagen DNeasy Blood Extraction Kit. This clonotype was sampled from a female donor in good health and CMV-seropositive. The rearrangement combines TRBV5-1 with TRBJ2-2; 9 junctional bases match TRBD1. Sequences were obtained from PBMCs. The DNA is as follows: TGCGCCAGCAGAGCAAACACAGGGGGCCGGACCGGGGAGCTGTTTTTT. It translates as CASRANTGGRTGELFF.